The 18 T cell receptor beta chains below come from one sample, sequenced in a study of CD8+CD57+ T cells in acquired aplastic anemia. The use of genomic DNA as template underpinned the TCR beta VDJ and CDR3 profiling. TCRdb reanalysed the reads using MiXCR and keeps one entry per CDR3 protein. The table lists about 41,000 distinct CDR3 sequences, 60% to 70% of them singletons. Sequencing was done on patients that had shown CD8+CD57+ cell expansion by flow cytometry. The material sequenced was sorted CD4+, CD8+, or CD8+CD57+ T cells (not recorded which) from PBMCs. These receptor sequences come from a human donor with aplastic anemia.

This clonotype was seen a few times. V is TRBV24-1 and J is TRBJ2-7; tentative D call: TRBD2 (5 bases). Per germline, CDR1 KGHDR and CDR2 SFDVKD. V lost 7 bases to trimming and J lost 4 bases, with 13 bases between them. The CDR3 covers 13 residues. CDR3 in amino acids: CATSQPGGYEQYF. CDR3 bases: TGTGCCACCAGCCAACCTGGAGGATACGAGCAGTACTTC.

This clonotype has ten or more counts. The V and J genes are TRBV20-1 and TRBJ2-7, with D unresolved. Germline CDR1 DFQATT, CDR2 SNEGSKA (reference sequence). The CDR3 has 11 residues. The V end was cut by 5 bases, the J end by 7 bases, with 12 bases between. The CDR3, as DNA: TGCAGTGCTCCCTCCCTGTTAGAGCAGTACTTC. The encoded protein is CSAPSLLEQYF.

In its sample, this clonotype was seen many times. V and J are TRBV9 and TRBJ2-7; maybe TRBD2 (5 bases). The CDR3 is 15 residues long. The germline CDR1 and CDR2 sequences are SGDLS and YYNGEE. V shed 0 bases and J shed 5 bases, with 15 bases lying between them. The chain's CDR3 is CASSVVPARAHEQYF. The CDR3 DNA reads TGTGCCAGCAGCGTAGTGCCAGCGAGGGCCCACGAGCAGTACTTC.

This clonotype came up many times. The genes are TRBV6-5 and TRBJ2-7; maybe TRBD2 (6 bases). Per the germline V gene, CDR1 is MNHEY and CDR2 is SVGAGI. V was trimmed by 3 bases and J by 2 bases, leaving 11 bases between them. The CDR3 runs 14 residues. CDR3 protein: CASSYSGRTYEQYF. CDR3 coding DNA: TGTGCCAGCAGTTATTCCGGGAGAACCTACGAGCAGTACTTC.

The V gene is TRBV15, the J gene TRBJ2-7; possibly TRBD2 for D (7 bases). Germline V lookup: CDR1 LNHNV, CDR2 YYDKDF (reference sequence). Trimming left V 0 bases short and J 2 bases short, with 11 bases between. The CDR3 spans 15 residues. The CDR3 loop is CATSREGGDAYEQYF. CDR3 DNA: TGTGCCACCAGCAGAGAAGGGGGGGATGCCTACGAGCAGTACTTC.

The V call is TRBV20-1, the J call TRBJ2-5, with D unclear. Germline V gene sequence: CDR1 DFQATT, CDR2 SNEGSKA (reference sequence). V lost 2 bases, J lost 4 bases, and 11 bases lay in between. This CDR3 spans 13 amino acids. This CDR3 is CSARWPVGETQYF. The CDR3 DNA follows: TGCAGTGCTAGATGGCCGGTAGGAGAGACCCAGTACTTC.

Notes on this clonotype: A much larger clonotype is one base distant, so this may be a read error. J is TRBJ2-3 and V is TRBV6-5; 9 bases match TRBD2. In germline, CDR1 is MNHEY, CDR2 SVGAGI. The CDR3 loop spans 14 amino acids. The CDR3 is CASSYSGGPDAQYF. CDR3 DNA sequence: TGTGCCAGCAGTTATAGCGGGGGTCCAGATGCGCAGTATTTT.

This sequence joins TRBV2 and TRBJ1-6; possibly TRBD1 for D (6 bases). V lost 5 bases to trimming and J lost 8 bases, with 10 bases between them. Germline V gives CDR1 SNHLY, CDR2 FYNNEI. This CDR3 contains 13 residues. Written as DNA, the CDR3 is TGTGCCAGCAGTCAGGGGACGGATTCACCCCTCCACTTT. This encodes CASSQGTDSPLHF.

This clonotype was detected many times. V and J are TRBV15 and TRBJ2-5, with TRBD2 matching 8 bases. Germline lookup yields CDR1 LNHNV and CDR2 YYDKDF (reference sequence). Trimming took 1 base from V and 2 from J; bases not matched to a gene: 0. CDR3 length: 14 residues. This CDR3 is CATSRVAGQETQYF. The CDR3 nucleotides are TGTGCCACCAGCAGAGTAGCGGGGCAAGAGACCCAGTACTTC.

This clonotype was observed a handful of times. The chain combines TRBV7-2 with TRBJ2-3; 8 positions agree with TRBD1. V gave up 4 bases and J gave up 1 base; unmatched junction bases: 1. CDR3 length: 14 amino acids. CDR1 SGHTA and CDR2 FQGNSA come from the germline V gene. The CDR3 reads CASSSGQGTDTQYF. The CDR3 bases are TGTGCCAGCAGCTCGGGACAGGGCACAGATACGCAGTATTTT.

The chain is built from TRBV11-2 and TRBJ1-6, with D perhaps TRBD1 (6 bases). V was shortened by 5 bases and J by 7 bases, with 12 bases between the two germline ends. The CDR3 runs 14 residues. Germline V lookup: CDR1 SGHAT, CDR2 FQNNGV. The CDR3 DNA reads TGTGCCAGCAGCCTCGGACAGCTAAATTCACCCCTCCACTTT. Translating gives CASSLGQLNSPLHF.

V and J are TRBV2 and TRBJ1-5, with D possibly being TRBD1 (6 bases). V was clipped by 9 bases and J by 7 bases, with 16 bases between them. This CDR3 is built from 13 residues. CDR1 is SNHLY, CDR2 FYNNEI, per germline. CDR3 amino acids: CASDSGDGQPQHF. The DNA for the CDR3 is TGTGCCAGTGATTCAGGGGATGGCCAGCCCCAGCATTTT. The full variable domain, its missing parts supplied by reference TRBV2 and TRBJ1-5, is EPEVTQTPSHQVTQMGQEVILRCVPISNHLYFYWYRQILGQKVEFLVSFYNNEISEKSEIFDDQFSVERPDGSNFTLKIRSTKLEDSAMYFCASDSGDGQPQHFGDGTRLSIL.

This clonotype has a single count. The junction and the germline gene differ at one end; a read error may be behind it. DNA for the CDR3: TGTGCCTGCTCCCCGGACGACAGGGCCTACAATGAGCGGTTCTTC. Protein: CACSPDDRAYNERFF. The rearrangement joins TRBV10-3 to TRBJ2-1; 7 bases fit TRBD1. Per germline, CDR1 ENHRY and CDR2 SYGVKD. CDR3 length equals 15 residues.

This rearrangement joins TRBV2 to TRBJ1-6, with 8 bases matching TRBD1. Germline trimming cut 6 bases from V and 10 bases from J; bases unmatched to any gene: 11. Germline CDR1 reads SNHLY; CDR2 reads FYNNEI. CDR3 length equals 15 residues. The CDR3 here is CASSSRGPGRSPLHF. DNA for the CDR3: TGTGCCAGCAGCTCCAGGGGGCCCGGTCGATCACCCCTCCACTTT.

The chain carries TRBV10-2 and TRBJ1-6; D is unclear. There are 14 residues in the CDR3. Germline V gives CDR1 WSHSY, CDR2 SAAADI. Trimming shortened V by 3 bases and J by 9 bases, and 12 bases separated the two germline ends. The CDR3 here is CASSDGRIVSPLHF. The CDR3 nucleotides are TGCGCCAGCAGTGACGGCAGGATAGTTTCACCCCTCCACTTT.

The CDR3 DNA reads TGTGCCAGCAGTTTCAGTAGCAATCAGCCCCAGCATTTT. Protein product: CASSFSSNQPQHF. The rearrangement uses TRBV27 and TRBJ1-5, with D uncertain. The CDR3 extends over 13 amino acids. The V and J ends lost 3 bases and 0 bases respectively, with 3 bases between them. Germline loops: CDR1 MNHEY, CDR2 SMNVEV (reference sequence).

This clonotype was seen more than once but under ten times. This rearrangement joins TRBV9 to TRBJ2-3, with 11 bases identical to TRBD1. Germline values: CDR1 SGDLS, CDR2 YYNGEE. The CDR3 extends over 16 amino acids. V shed 6 bases, J shed 0 bases, and the junction held 6 bases outside the gene matches. The CDR3 loop reads CASTGTGGGSTDTQYF. The DNA for the CDR3 is TGTGCCAGCACCGGGACAGGGGGGGGGAGCACAGATACGCAGTATTTT.

The chain couples TRBV29-1 to TRBJ1-4; no clear D gene. V was trimmed by 3 bases and J by 8 bases, leaving 4 bases between them. CDR3 length equals 10 residues. Germline V gene lookup returns CDR1 SQVTM and CDR2 ANQGSEA. The CDR3 region has the DNA TGCAGCGTTGAGGAGGAAAAACTGTTTTTT. Translated: CSVEEEKLFF.